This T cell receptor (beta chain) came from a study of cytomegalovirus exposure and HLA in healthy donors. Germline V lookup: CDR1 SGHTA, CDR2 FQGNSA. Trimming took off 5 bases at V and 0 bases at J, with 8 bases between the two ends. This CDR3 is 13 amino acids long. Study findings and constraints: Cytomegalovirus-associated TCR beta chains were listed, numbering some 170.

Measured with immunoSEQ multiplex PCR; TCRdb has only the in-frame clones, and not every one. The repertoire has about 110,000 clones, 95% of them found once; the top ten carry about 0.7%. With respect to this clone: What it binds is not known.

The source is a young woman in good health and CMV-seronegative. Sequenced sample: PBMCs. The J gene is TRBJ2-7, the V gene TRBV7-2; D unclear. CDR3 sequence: CASSLPGSYEQYF. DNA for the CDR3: TGTGCCAGCAGCCTGCCGGGCTCCTACGAGCAGTACTTC.